Listed here are 18 T cell receptor beta chains from one sample, sequenced in a study of memory CD4+ T cells and cytomegalovirus serostatus. Single viable CD3+CD4+CD8-CD45RO+ cells were sorted as the memory CD4+ T cells. The assay was immunoSEQ multiplex PCR, and TCRdb's table has in-frame clones only and misses some. There are approximately 52,000 clones in the sample; 75% to 85% occur only once, and about 0.77% lies in the top ten. The specimen was memory CD4+ T cells from blood. The receptors stem from an adult in good health and CMV-seronegative.

This clone has only one observation. The V call is TRBV5-1, the J call TRBJ2-7, with D tentatively TRBD1 or TRBD2 (5 bases each). Germline-derived CDR1 and CDR2 are SGHRS and YFSETQ. V dropped 1 base and J dropped 1 base, with 9 bases sitting between them. The CDR3 loop spans 14 amino acids. The CDR3 spells CASSLYGASYEQYF. CDR3 DNA sequence: TGCGCCAGCAGCTTGTACGGGGCGTCCTACGAGCAGTACTTC.

The chain uses TRBV7-2 and TRBJ1-1; no definite D call. There are 13 residues in the CDR3. Trimming cost V 3 bases and J 4 bases, with 9 bases left between them. Germline V lookup: CDR1 SGHTA, CDR2 FQGNSA. The CDR3 region has the DNA TGTGCCAGCAGCTTGGAATACAGCACTGAAGCTTTCTTT. Residues: CASSLEYSTEAFF.

The J gene is TRBJ2-3, the V gene TRBV29-1; D is ambiguous. The V gene's germline CDR1 is SQVTM and CDR2 ANQGSEA. The germline V and J ends were trimmed by 4 bases and 4 bases, with 9 bases remaining between them. The length of the CDR3 is 12 residues. The CDR3 loop reads CSVAASSDTQYF. CDR3 nucleotides: TGCAGCGTTGCGGCTAGTTCAGATACGCAGTATTTT.

The chain uses TRBV18 and TRBJ2-3; 14 bases line up with TRBD2. The trim removed 1 base at V and 5 bases at J, leaving 8 bases unmatched. Per germline, CDR1 KGHSH and CDR2 LQKENI. The CDR3 is 18 amino acids. CDR3 sequence: CASSPRLAGGQTEDTQYF. CDR3 nucleotide sequence: TGTGCCAGCTCACCACGACTAGCGGGGGGGCAGACGGAAGATACGCAGTATTTT. The full variable domain, rest sourced from reference TRBV18 and TRBJ2-3, is NAGVMQNPRHLVRRRGQEARLRCSPMKGHSHVYWYRQLPEEGLKFMVYLQKENIIDESGMPKERFSAEFPKEGPSILRIQQVVRGDSAAYFCASSPRLAGGQTEDTQYFGPGTRLTVL.

The V gene is TRBV6-1, the J gene TRBJ1-3; 7 bases map to TRBD1. This CDR3 spans 15 amino acids. Germline CDR1 is MNHNS and CDR2 is SASEGT. V was clipped by 9 bases and J by 4 bases; unmatched bases: 12. CDR3 nucleotides: TGTGCCAGTACTCGGAGGGGCAGGGGGGGAAACACCATATATTTT. This translates into CASTRRGRGGNTIYF.

This clone has a handful of counts. This sequence joins TRBV30 and TRBJ1-3, with D possibly matching TRBD1 (5 bases). Germline V CDR1 and CDR2: GTSNPN, SVGIG (reference sequence). This CDR3 is 15 amino acids long. V lost 3 bases, J lost 1 base, and 13 bases lay in between. The CDR3 loop is CAWRRAGMSGNTIYF. In DNA, the CDR3 is TGTGCCTGGAGGCGGGCAGGGATGTCTGGAAACACCATATATTTT.

V is TRBV15 and J is TRBJ2-5; the D gene is possibly TRBD1 (6 bases). The CDR3 length is 16 residues. CDR1 LNHNV and CDR2 YYDKDF come from the germline V gene (reference sequence). Deletions cut 2 bases from V and 4 bases from J, with 17 bases between. Written as DNA, the CDR3 is TGTGCCACCAGCAGATGGGGCGCAGGGGCACCAGAGACCCAGTACTTC. Protein product: CATSRWGAGAPETQYF.

The V and J genes are TRBV6-5 and TRBJ1-5; D may be TRBD1 (5 bases). This CDR3 has 14 amino acids. Trimming shortened V by 7 bases and J by 3 bases, and 13 bases separated the two germline ends. Germline CDR1 and CDR2: MNHEY and SVGAGI. The CDR3 reads CASKGWGINQPQHF. CDR3 bases: TGTGCCAGCAAGGGTTGGGGGATCAATCAGCCCCAGCATTTT.

J is TRBJ1-1 and V is TRBV7-9; unclear D gene. The germline CDR1 and CDR2 sequences are SEHNR and FQNEAQ (reference sequence). This CDR3 spans 13 amino acids. V was cut by 5 bases and J by 4 bases, with 11 bases left in between. CDR3 loop: CASSRGVGTEAFF. For the CDR3, the DNA is TGTGCCAGCAGCAGAGGAGTGGGCACTGAAGCTTTCTTT.

The V gene is TRBV5-1, the J gene TRBJ1-4; D unclear. This CDR3 contains 15 residues. V was cut by 0 bases and J by 15 bases, with 21 bases left in between. The germline V gene has CDR1 SGHRS and CDR2 YFSETQ. The CDR3 protein is CASSLAPTFDGELFF. The CDR3 coding sequence is TGCGCCAGCAGCTTGGCCCCGACCTTCGACGGGGAGTTGTTTTTT.

This rearrangement joins TRBV30 to TRBJ1-3; no clear D gene. The V end lost 0 bases, the J end lost 3 bases, and 3 bases lay between the germline ends. The CDR3 covers 12 residues. Looked up from germline, CDR1 is GTSNPN and CDR2 is SVGIG (reference sequence). CDR3 DNA sequence: TGTGCCTGGAGTGTCGTTGGAAACACCATATATTTT. Its translation: CAWSVVGNTIYF.

This clone turned up a few times. The chain carries TRBV4-2 and TRBJ1-1; no reliable D call. The CDR3 consists of 13 residues. V was shortened by 5 bases and J by 0 bases, with 7 bases between the two germline ends. The germline V gene encodes CDR1 LGHNA and CDR2 YNFKEQ. CDR3 coding DNA: TGTGCCAGCAGCTTGGGGATGAACACTGAAGCTTTCTTT. It translates to CASSLGMNTEAFF.

This chain joins TRBV7-2 and TRBJ1-1; D remains ambiguous. V lost 5 bases and J 6 bases, leaving 7 bases between the germline ends. The CDR3 contains 11 residues. Germline loops: CDR1 SGHTA, CDR2 FQGNSA. DNA for the CDR3: TGTGCCAGCAGCCCCTCATCTGAAGCTTTCTTT. This codes for CASSPSSEAFF. Full variable domain (missing parts from reference TRBV7-2 and TRBJ1-1): GAGVSQSPSNKVTEKGKDVELRCDPISGHTALYWYRQSLGQGLEFLIYFQGNSAPDKSGLPSDRFSAERTGGSVSTLTIQRTQQEDSAVYLCASSPSSEAFFGQGTRLTVV.

The chain carries TRBV7-2 and TRBJ2-3; D remains ambiguous. V was pared by 3 bases and J by 2 bases, with 15 bases between. This CDR3 spans 16 amino acids. Germline lookup yields CDR1 SGHTA and CDR2 FQGNSA. The CDR3 is CASSFFSIRYTDTQYF. CDR3 coding DNA: TGTGCCAGCAGCTTCTTTAGTATCCGATACACAGATACGCAGTATTTT.

The CDR3 reads CASSEVWDQPQHF. The CDR3 DNA reads as TGTGCCAGCAGTGAAGTCTGGGATCAGCCCCAGCATTTT. The rearrangement joins TRBV6-1 to TRBJ1-5; no definite D call. Germline loops: CDR1 MNHNS, CDR2 SASEGT. Trimming shortened V by 1 base and J by 5 bases, and 6 bases separated the two germline ends. The CDR3 runs 13 residues.

The V call is TRBV9, the J call TRBJ2-3; 9 nucleotides line up with TRBD2. After removal of 4 bases from V and 0 bases from J, the junction contained 12 bases not matched to a gene. Germline-derived CDR1 and CDR2 are SGDLS and YYNGEE. The CDR3 has 18 residues. CDR3 protein: CASSPGGGAYTSTDTQYF. In DNA, the CDR3 is TGTGCCAGCAGCCCTGGCGGGGGGGCGTATACTAGCACAGATACGCAGTATTTT. Full variable domain (missing parts from reference TRBV9 and TRBJ2-3): DSGVTQTPKHLITATGQRVTLRCSPRSGDLSVYWYQQSLDQGLQFLIQYYNGEERAKGNILERFSAQQFPDLHSELNLSSLELGDSALYFCASSPGGGAYTSTDTQYFGPGTRLTVL.

The rearrangement joins TRBV6-1 to TRBJ1-4; D call uncertain. The V gene's germline CDR1 is MNHNS and CDR2 SASEGT. With 2 bases removed from V and 4 bases from J, the gap between germline ends came to 11 bases. The CDR3 length is 15 residues. The DNA for the CDR3 is TGTGCCAGCAGTGAACTACCAGGCTTTAATGAAAAACTGTTTTTT. Its translation: CASSELPGFNEKLFF.

The chain joins TRBV7-7 to TRBJ1-1; no firm D call. The CDR3 covers 12 residues. CDR1 and CDR2 from the germline V gene are SSHAT and FNYEAQ (reference sequence). V lost 5 bases to trimming and J lost 6 bases, with 10 bases between them. Written as DNA, the CDR3 is TGTGCCAGCAGCCCAATTTTCTCTGAAGCTTTCTTT. This translates into CASSPIFSEAFF. The variable domain in full, with the rest retrieved from reference TRBV7-7 and TRBJ1-1, is GAGVSQSPRYKVTKRGQDVTLRCDPISSHATLYWYQQALGQGPEFLTYFNYEAQPDKSGLPSDRFSAERPEGSISTLTIQRTEQRDSAMYRCASSPIFSEAFFGQGTRLTVV.